Shown below are 2 T cell receptor beta chains from a single sample sequenced in a study of cytomegalovirus exposure and HLA in healthy donors. The PCR employed 60 Vbeta primers together with 13 Jbeta primers. Assay: immunoSEQ multiplex PCR; the TCRdb copy retains only in-frame clones and omits some. This sample has 50,000 to 65,000 clones; about three quarters occur once, and the top ten carry about 3%. Input material: PBMCs. Receptors originate from a man aged 18 to 29 in good health and CMV-seronegative.

The V call is TRBV7-2, the J call TRBJ2-7; TRBD2 might be the D (6 bases). This CDR3 contains 14 residues. Germline CDR1 SGHTA, CDR2 FQGNSA. Trimming took off 0 bases at V and 3 bases at J, with 9 bases between the two ends. The CDR3 sequence is CASSLASGLYEQYF. The CDR3 DNA is TGTGCCAGCAGCTTAGCTAGCGGCCTCTACGAGCAGTACTTC. Drawing the rest from reference TRBV7-2 and TRBJ2-7, the complete variable domain is GAGVSQSPSNKVTEKGKDVELRCDPISGHTALYWYRQSLGQGLEFLIYFQGNSAPDKSGLPSDRFSAERTGGSVSTLTIQRTQQEDSAVYLCASSLASGLYEQYFGPGTRLTVT.

In this sample, this clone turned up a few times. V usage is TRBV30 and J usage is TRBJ2-2; tentatively, D is TRBD2 (5 bases). V was shortened by 0 bases and J by 0 bases, with 8 bases between the two germline ends. The CDR3 is 15 amino acids. CDR1 is GTSNPN, CDR2 SVGIG, per germline (reference sequence). The CDR3: CAWSVGSPNTGELFF. CDR3 coding DNA: TGTGCCTGGAGTGTAGGGAGTCCGAACACCGGGGAGCTGTTTTTT.